What follows is one T cell receptor (beta chain) and its context. Sequenced by immunoSEQ multiplex PCR; TCRdb stores in-frame clones only, minus some. Of about 490,000 clones listed, approximately 80% are singletons. This CDR3 is built from 16 residues. Trimming left V 1 base short and J 4 bases short, with 11 bases between. Looked up from germline, CDR1 is SEHNR and CDR2 is FQNEAQ (reference sequence). This sample stems from a study of shared clonotypes between healthy human individuals. The sequence derives from a woman between 35 and 50 years old in good health. Some clones in this sample may be carry-over from other donors' samples. Sequenced input: PBMCs. The chain uses TRBV7-9 and TRBJ2-6, with D perhaps matching TRBD1 (5 bases). Here the CDR3 DNA reads TGTGCCAGCAGCTTAGTTGGGGCCCCCGGGGCCAACGTCCTGACTTTC. It specifies CASSLVGAPGANVLTF.